This is a list of T cell receptor beta chains from one sample in a study of T-cell reconstitution after alpha-beta-depleted transplantation in children. TCRdb re-called the PCR reads with MiXCR, one entry per CDR3 protein. Seen here are a few hundred thousand distinct CDR3 sequences, 27% observed once, and the top ten hold 35% to 40%. The sequenced sample was PBMCs, obtained before TCRalphabeta/CD19-depleted stem cell transplant. All receptors derive from a boy under three years old with Wiskott-Aldrich syndrome, due to receive a stem cell transplant. CDR3s include the opening cysteine and the closing phenylalanine or tryptophan. A D gene is named only where the DNA matches it firmly. Not every row has a clone size; where given, it reads once, few, many or a size class.

TRBJ2-5 - - TRBV21-1 CASSNLASGTAHPQRETQYF TGTGCCAGCAGCAACCTCGCCTCCGGGACAGCGCATCCCCAGAGAGAGACCCAGTACTTC
TRBJ2-2 few - TRBV5-1 CASSLGVRDTGELFF TGCGCCAGCAGCTTAGGGGTTCGGGACACCGGGGAGCTGTTTTTT
TRBJ1-5 - - TRBV7-4 CASSFLGNQPQHF TGTGCCAGCAGCTTTCTGGGAAATCAGCCCCAGCATTTT
TRBJ2-3 once - TRBV20-1 CSANVGAVDTQYF TGCAGTGCTAACGTGGGAGCGGTAGATACGCAGTATTTT
TRBJ2-2 few TRBD2 TRBV6-4 CASSPTPILAGGLTGELFF TGTGCCAGCAGCCCAACACCGATACTAGCGGGAGGTCTTACCGGGGAGCTGTTTTTT
TRBJ2-6 - - TRBV6-5 CASSWILGSGANVLTF TGTGCCAGCAGTTGGATTCTCGGCTCTGGGGCCAACGTCCTGACTTTC
TRBJ2-2 - - TRBV20-1 CSAREGRTTGELFF TGCAGTGCTAGAGAGGGGAGGACCACCGGGGAGCTGTTTTTT
TRBJ2-2 few TRBD2 TRBV10-3 CAIRGGRGTGELFF TGTGCCATCAGGGGCGGGAGAGGTACCGGGGAGCTGTTTTTT
TRBJ1-6 - - TRBV28 CASSLWQGNNSPLHF TGTGCCAGCAGTTTATGGCAGGGTAATAATTCACCCCTCCACTTT
TRBJ1-1 few - TRBV20-1 CSARDLTGARTFF TGCAGTGCTAGAGATCTGACAGGAGCCCGGACTTTCTTT
TRBJ2-5 few - TRBV7-7 CASSLDGAGGETQYF TGTGCCAGCAGCTTAGACGGGGCAGGAGGGGAGACCCAGTACTTC
TRBJ2-7 few - TRBV4-1 CASSQDPGTFSYEQYF TGCGCCAGCAGCCAAGACCCCGGGACTTTCTCCTACGAGCAGTACTTC